What follows describes a single TCR beta chain. Its antigen is unknown. This PCR relied on a set of 60 Vbeta primers and 13 Jbeta primers. Sequencing was performed with immunoSEQ multiplex PCR; in TCRdb, only in-frame clones are kept and a portion is missing. The sample has 85,000 to 100,000 clones, about 76% seen once. This donor's file did not include a recorded CMV serostatus. This specimen comes from a study of cytomegalovirus exposure and HLA in healthy donors. The wider study: Within the Caucasian-associated ancestry cluster were around 80% of the 350 to 400 genotyped donors. Study-wide points: Earlier findings revealed that most TCR beta V segments proved productive either about 90% or about 30% of the time. Researchers catalogued around 150 TCR beta chains as cytomegalovirus-associated.

Germline assignment: CDR1 KGHSH and CDR2 LQKENI. V lost 5 bases and J lost 2, with 9 bases in between. The CDR3 runs 13 residues. The rearrangement joins TRBV18 to TRBJ1-1; TRBD1 is a possible D gene (5 bases). The origin of this receptor is a human donor in good health. Sequenced input: PBMCs. The CDR3 reads CASSGGVNTEAFF. The DNA of the CDR3 is TGTGCCAGCTCAGGGGGGGTTAACACTGAAGCTTTCTTT.